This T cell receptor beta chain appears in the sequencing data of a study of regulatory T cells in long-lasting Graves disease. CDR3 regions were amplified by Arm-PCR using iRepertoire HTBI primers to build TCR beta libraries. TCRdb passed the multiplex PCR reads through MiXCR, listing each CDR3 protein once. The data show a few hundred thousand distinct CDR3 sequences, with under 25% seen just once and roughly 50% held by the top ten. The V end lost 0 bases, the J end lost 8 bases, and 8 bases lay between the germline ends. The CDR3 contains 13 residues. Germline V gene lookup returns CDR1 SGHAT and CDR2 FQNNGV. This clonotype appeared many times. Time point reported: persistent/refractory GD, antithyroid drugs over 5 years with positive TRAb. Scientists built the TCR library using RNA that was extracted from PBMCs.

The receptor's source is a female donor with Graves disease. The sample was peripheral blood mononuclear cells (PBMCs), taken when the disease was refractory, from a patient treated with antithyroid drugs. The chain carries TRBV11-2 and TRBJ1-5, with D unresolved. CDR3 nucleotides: TGTGCCAGCAGCTTAGATACACATAAGCCCCAGCATTTT. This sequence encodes CASSLDTHKPQHF.